This record concerns one T cell receptor beta chain sequence. The antigen is not known. The data originate from a study of neurological immune-mediated disorders. About the study: The disease course was relapsing-remitting in around 31 and secondary progressive in about 9% of the roughly 35 multiple sclerosis patients. Findings of the study overall: Private repertoires in all groups were suggested by the absence of shared CDR3 amino acid sequences among expanded clones across subjects. According to phylogenetic grouping, one related-CDR3 cluster, a possible signature, contained the repertoires of 18 of 34 multiple sclerosis patients.

The authors produced cDNA by 5'RACE using 10-nucleotide random UMIs. TCRdb itself ran the 5' RACE reads through MiXCR, one entry per CDR3 protein. Found here are 87,000 or so distinct CDR3 sequences, approximately 3.5% of them singletons; the top ten hold 2.9%. This CDR3 spans 14 amino acids. CDR1 is KGHSH and CDR2 is LQKENI in the germline V gene. Trimming left V 2 bases short and J 0 bases short, with 7 bases between. Input material: PBMCs. The chain links TRBV18 to TRBJ1-2; no clear D. The source is a woman in her forties or fifties with multiple sclerosis. The chain's CDR3 is CASSPGRTNYGYTF. The CDR3 nucleotides read TGTGCCAGCTCACCAGGCCGAACTAACTATGGCTACACCTTC.